The 27 T cell receptor beta chains in this list originate from one sample, sequenced in a study of Tregs in tolerant kidney transplant recipients (dated by TCRdb to the late 2010s). The time point tag for this specimen amounts to: blood sample drawn before combined kidney and bone marrow transplant. Library prep was done by the immunoSEQ multiplex PCR assay. The table comes from immuneACCESS by way of TCRdb, which keeps in-frame sequences with V and J called. Part of the clones is missing from these tables; in studies checked, under half for an unresolved V gene and the rest for unknown reasons. The table for this sample shows about 30,000 clones. The biggest ten clones account for approximately 15% of the sample. This material consisted of CD8+ T cells from blood, taken before the transplant. Every receptor here comes from a human donor who received a combined kidney and bone marrow transplant.

Concerning this clone itself: Coverage ceases 3 residues before the CDR3 finishes, and the germline J gene fills in the end. The gene calls are TRBV20-1 and TRBJ2-1; tentative D call: TRBD2 (6 bases). V lost 0 bases, J lost 4 bases, and 19 bases lay in between. Germline CDR1 DFQATT, CDR2 SNEGSKA (reference sequence). The CDR3 covers 17 residues. The CDR3 DNA, read in part, is TGCAGTGCTAGAGATCCGGGCCGCGGGATTATTTACAATGAG. It encodes CSARDPGRGIIYNE. In full, the CDR3 is CSARDPGRGIIYNEQFF.

The sequenced part of the CDR3 DNA is TGTGCCAGCAGCCTCCTCAGCGTCTCTGGCTCTGGGGCCAACGTC. The encoded protein is CASSLLSVSGSGANV. In full, the CDR3 is CASSLLSVSGSGANVLTF. The rearrangement joins TRBV7-3 to TRBJ2-6; D gene ambiguous. With the read ending 3 residues before the CDR3 end, the germline J gene is used to fill in that end. In germline, CDR1 is SGHTA, CDR2 FQGTGA. The ends were cut back, 5 bases at V and 0 bases at J, with 17 bases in the middle. The CDR3 consists of 18 residues. Combining the CDR3 with reference TRBV7-3 and TRBJ2-6 gives the whole variable domain GAGVSQTPSNKVTEKGKYVELRCDPISGHTALYWYRQSLGQGPEFLIYFQGTGAADDSGLPNDRFFAVRPEGSVSTLKIQRTERGDSAVYLCASSLLSVSGSGANVLTFGAGSRLTVL.

A word on this clone: Read coverage stops 3 residues before the CDR3 terminus; the germline J gene supplies the remainder. The gene calls are TRBV20-1 and TRBJ2-7, with D unclear. Germline values: CDR1 DFQATT, CDR2 SNEGSKA (reference sequence). V lost 0 bases, J lost 0 bases, and 9 bases lay in between. The CDR3 runs to 14 residues. CDR3 protein: CSARDEGVSYEQYF. CDR3 DNA, as far as it was read: TGCAGTGCTAGAGATGAAGGTGTCTCCTACGAG.

For this clone: Read coverage stops 3 residues before the CDR3 terminus; the germline J gene supplies the remainder. The chain joins TRBV5-6 to TRBJ2-7, with 8 bases that match TRBD1. Germline V lookup: CDR1 SGHDT, CDR2 YYEEEE. Germline trimming cut 3 bases from V and 4 bases from J; bases unmatched to any gene: 3. The CDR3 length is 13 residues. This chain's CDR3 is CASSSDRAYEQYF. CDR3 DNA, as far as it was read: TGTGCCAGCAGCTCGGACAGGGCGTACGAG.

With regard to this clone: The sequenced fragment ends 3 residues before the CDR3 boundary, so the rest is inferred from the germline J gene. The rearrangement uses TRBV20-1 and TRBJ1-5; D may be TRBD1 (5 bases). Germline CDR1 and CDR2: DFQATT and SNEGSKA (reference sequence). This CDR3 spans 13 amino acids. CDR3 bases read: TGCAGCTATGGTATGGGGCTCTGGCAGCCC. Translation: CSYGMGLWQP. The entire CDR3 protein is CSYGMGLWQPQHF.

With respect to this clone: Sequencing ends 3 residues short of the CDR3 end; the germline J gene provides the rest. The chain carries TRBV7-8 and TRBJ2-3; 9 nucleotides line up with TRBD1. J was trimmed by 4 bases and V by 5 bases; bases with no gene match: 4. Looked up from germline, CDR1 is SGHVS and CDR2 is FQNEAQ. The CDR3 loop spans 14 amino acids. The sequenced CDR3 bases are TGTGCCAGCAGCGTGGGACAGGGAGCAGATACG. Its translation is CASSVGQGADT. The CDR3 reads in full as CASSVGQGADTQYF.

Regarding this clone: The observed sequence ends 3 residues before the CDR3 terminus, with the missing tail filled in from the germline J gene. V and J are TRBV5-1 and TRBJ1-1; maybe TRBD1 (5 bases). Germline CDR1 reads SGHRS; CDR2 reads YFSETQ. This CDR3 is 15 amino acids long. Between the trimmed V and J ends, which lost 4 bases and 4 bases, there was a span of 17 bases. The covered CDR3 bases are TGCGCCAGCAGCCCCGGGGGGGGATTTGGCACTGAA. Translated, it gives CASSPGGGFGTE. The CDR3 in its entirety is CASSPGGGFGTEAFF.

Concerning this clone: The read terminates 3 residues ahead of where the CDR3 ends, so the germline J gene completes it. The chain employs TRBV27 and TRBJ2-7; 7 bases fit TRBD2. Germline CDR1 is MNHEY and CDR2 is SMNVEV (reference sequence). This CDR3 comprises 15 residues. V was pared by 5 bases and J by 3 bases, with 10 bases of the junction left unmatched. CDR3 amino acids: CASSKLAEIYYEQYF. The CDR3 bases that were read are TGTGCCAGCAGTAAGCTAGCGGAAATTTACTACGAG.

Concerning this clone: The CDR3 extends 3 residues past the end of the read, so its final part is completed from the germline J gene. This chain joins TRBV30 and TRBJ2-1; 10 bases align to TRBD2. The CDR3 has 18 residues. Germline CDR1 reads GTSNPN; CDR2 reads SVGIG (reference sequence). V lost 1 base to trimming and J lost 6 bases; unmatched junction nucleotides: 15. CDR3 residues: CAWSAGTSGDHGGNEQFF. The sequenced part of the CDR3 DNA is TGTGCCTGGAGTGCGGGTACTAGCGGGGATCACGGCGGCAATGAG.

In the case of this clone: The CDR3 goes on 3 residues after the read ends, and that part is filled in from the germline J gene. The J gene is TRBJ2-2, the V gene TRBV13; D ambiguous. This CDR3 is 12 amino acids long. Germline V CDR1 and CDR2: PRHDT, FYEKMQ (reference sequence). V lost 5 bases to trimming and J lost 6 bases, with 7 bases between them. The CDR3 bases that were read are TGTGCCAGCAGCAATAGCCCCGGGGAG. Its protein is CASSNSPGE. The complete CDR3 reads CASSNSPGELFF.

A word on this clone: The read ends 3 residues before the CDR3 terminus; that terminus is restored from the germline J gene. This chain joins TRBV7-4 and TRBJ2-7, with 9 nucleotides matching TRBD2. There are 17 residues in the CDR3. With V trimmed by 1 base and J by 5 bases, 12 bases remained unmatched. Germline V gives CDR1 SGHVT, CDR2 SQSDAQ. Incomplete CDR3 DNA: TGTGCCAGCAGCTTAGAGGTGGCGGGAGGGACTATCGACGAG. Amino acid sequence: CASSLEVAGGTIDE. The CDR3, in full, reads CASSLEVAGGTIDEQYF.

As concerns this clone: The read terminates 3 residues before the CDR3 end, so the remaining end is supplied by the germline J gene. This sequence joins TRBV7-2 and TRBJ2-3, with 11 bases identical to TRBD1. V dropped 5 bases and J dropped 6; count of bases not matched to a gene: 7. This CDR3 has 15 residues. In germline, CDR1 is SGHTA, CDR2 FQGNSA. CDR3: CASSPSGTGGDTQYF. The part of the CDR3 DNA that was read is TGTGCCAGCAGCCCTAGTGGGACAGGGGGGGATACG.

A note on this clone: The read terminates 3 residues ahead of where the CDR3 ends, so the germline J gene completes it. The chain recombines TRBV7-9 with TRBJ2-3; perhaps TRBD1 as D (6 bases). This CDR3 spans 14 amino acids. V lost 4 bases to trimming and J lost 8 bases, with 16 bases between them. The germline V gene encodes CDR1 SEHNR and CDR2 FQNEAQ (reference sequence). CDR3 DNA (partial): TGTGCCAGCAGCTACGACAGGTACCTGGCTACG. It codes for CASSYDRYLAT. The CDR3 in full is CASSYDRYLATQYF.

As for this clone: From the germline J gene comes the end of the CDR3, since the read stops 3 residues before it. Other DNA sequences of this sample code for an identical CDR3. The chain employs TRBV19 and TRBJ2-1; 12 bases match TRBD2. With V trimmed by 3 bases and J by 5 bases, 2 bases remained unmatched. In germline, CDR1 is LNHDA, CDR2 SQIVND (reference sequence). There are 15 residues in the CDR3. Incomplete CDR3 DNA: TGTGCCAGTAGTATTCTAGCGGGAGGGGACAATGAG. It encodes CASSILAGGDNE. The complete CDR3 reads CASSILAGGDNEQFF.

Concerning this clone: From the germline J gene comes the end of the CDR3, since the read stops 3 residues before it. This chain uses TRBV19 with TRBJ1-2; TRBD1 might be the D (5 bases). The ends were cut back, 0 bases at V and 4 bases at J, with 15 bases in the middle. The CDR3 is 16 residues long. The V gene's germline CDR1 is LNHDA and CDR2 SQIVND (reference sequence). The CDR3 bases that were read are TGTGCCAGTAGTATAGATCTTACAGGAGGCCCCTATGGC. Protein sequence: CASSIDLTGGPYG. The CDR3 in full is CASSIDLTGGPYGYTF.

A remark on this clone: From the germline J gene comes the end of the CDR3, since the read stops 3 residues before it. The V and J genes are TRBV19 and TRBJ2-1, with 8 nucleotides matching TRBD1. The germline V gene encodes CDR1 LNHDA and CDR2 SQIVND (reference sequence). The V gene end was trimmed by 1 base and the J gene end by 5 bases; junction bases not matched to a gene: 4. The CDR3 length is 15 residues. The DNA read from the CDR3 is TGTGCCAGTAGTATAGGGACAGGGCCGAACAATGAG. Its translation: CASSIGTGPNNE. The whole CDR3 region reads CASSIGTGPNNEQFF.

Note on this clone: Read coverage stops 3 residues before the CDR3 terminus; the germline J gene supplies the remainder. This chain connects TRBV19 to TRBJ2-3, with 9 bases that match TRBD2. Germline CDR1 reads LNHDA; CDR2 reads SQIVND (reference sequence). This CDR3 region has 18 residues. The junction had 13 bases not matched to a gene; V was cut back by 6 bases and J by 0 bases. CDR3 loop: CASSPGRLAGRSTDTQYF. The DNA read from the CDR3 is TGTGCCAGTAGCCCAGGGAGGCTAGCGGGGCGGAGCACAGATACG. Variable domain in full (rest from reference TRBV19 and TRBJ2-3): DGGITQSPKYLFRKEGQNVTLSCEQNLNHDAMYWYRQDPGQGLRLIYYSQIVNDFQKGDIAEGYSVSREKKESFPLTVTSAQKNPTAFYLCASSPGRLAGRSTDTQYFGPGTRLTVL.

Worth noting for this clone: The read terminates 3 residues before the CDR3 end, so the remaining end is supplied by the germline J gene. The V gene is TRBV10-1, the J gene TRBJ2-7, with a tentative D call TRBD1 (6 bases). This CDR3 region has 14 residues. The V and J ends lost 8 bases and 2 bases respectively, with 16 bases between them. The germline CDR1 and CDR2 sequences are WNHNN and SYGVQD (reference sequence). The DNA read from the CDR3 is TGCGCCAGCTCCCTGGGACAATACCCCTACGAG. Translation: CASSLGQYPYE. The complete CDR3 protein is CASSLGQYPYEQYF.

As to this clone: The CDR3 end falls 3 residues outside the read, so it is completed with the germline J gene. The V call is TRBV28, the J call TRBJ1-5; D gene unclear. CDR3 length: 14 residues. The germline gives CDR1 MDHEN, CDR2 SYDVKM. V lost 6 bases to trimming and J lost 1 base, with 10 bases between them. CDR3 bases read: TGTGCCAGCAGAGTGCGGGAGAGCAATCAGCCC. It specifies CASRVRESNQP. The CDR3 as a whole reads CASRVRESNQPQHF.

On this clone: The CDR3 end lies 3 residues beyond the end of the read and is filled in from the germline J gene. J is TRBJ2-1 and V is TRBV7-2; D is perhaps TRBD2 (5 bases). V lost 3 bases to trimming and J lost 0 bases, with 9 bases between them. This CDR3 contains 15 residues. The germline CDR1 and CDR2 sequences are SGHTA and FQGNSA. CDR3 region: CASSLDLSSYNEQFF. CDR3 DNA (partial): TGTGCCAGCAGCTTGGACTTGAGCTCCTACAATGAG.

The CDR3 DNA, read in part, is TGTGCCAGCAGTGAACTCTCCTACGAG. Its protein product is CASSELSYE. The whole CDR3 sequence reads CASSELSYEQYF. The chain couples TRBV2 to TRBJ2-7, with D hard to call. Read data end 3 residues before the CDR3 end; the end is taken from the germline J gene. Trimming removed 2 bases at V and 0 bases at J, with 2 bases between. The germline V gene has CDR1 SNHLY and CDR2 FYNNEI. The CDR3 contains 12 residues.

A word on this clone: The missing CDR3 end, 3 residues past where the read stops, is filled in from the germline J gene. The rearrangement uses TRBV5-1 and TRBJ1-5; 8 bases fit TRBD1. The CDR3 is 14 residues long. Germline CDR1 and CDR2: SGHRS and YFSETQ. J gave up 7 bases and V 2 bases, and 5 bases lay outside the gene matches. The DNA read from the CDR3 is TGCGCCAGCAGCTTTTGGACAGGGTGGCAGCCC. Its translation is CASSFWTGWQP. The CDR3 in its entirety is CASSFWTGWQPQHF.

Remarks on this clone: Read coverage stops 3 residues before the CDR3 terminus; the germline J gene supplies the remainder. The J gene is TRBJ2-3, the V gene TRBV10-3; the D gene is possibly TRBD1 (5 bases). Between the trimmed V and J ends, which lost 2 bases and 2 bases, there was a span of 11 bases. Looked up from germline, CDR1 is ENHRY and CDR2 is SYGVKD. The CDR3 consists of 15 residues. The sequenced part of the CDR3 DNA is TGTGCCATCAGTGAGGCAGGGAAAATCACAGATACG. This codes for CAISEAGKITDT. The CDR3 reads in full as CAISEAGKITDTQYF.

A remark on this clone: The observed sequence ends 3 residues before the CDR3 terminus, with the missing tail filled in from the germline J gene. The chain couples TRBV7-9 to TRBJ2-7; 7 positions match TRBD1. Per germline, CDR1 SEHNR and CDR2 FQNEAQ (reference sequence). Trimming removed 3 bases from V and 5 bases from J; junction bases left unmatched: 7. The CDR3 sequence is 14 residues long. CDR3 DNA (partial): TGTGCCAGCAGCTTTTACGGGACAGAAAACGAG. Translation gives CASSFYGTENE. From start to end, the CDR3 is CASSFYGTENEQYF.

Turning to this clone: The read terminates 3 residues before the CDR3 end, so the remaining end is supplied by the germline J gene. V and J are TRBV7-9 and TRBJ2-4; D might be TRBD2 (5 bases). V was shortened by 5 bases and J by 8 bases, with 16 bases between the two germline ends. Germline assignment: CDR1 SEHNR and CDR2 FQNEAQ (reference sequence). The CDR3 runs 14 residues. The CDR3: CASSPAGRPDIQYF. CDR3 bases read: TGTGCCAGCAGCCCTGCGGGCAGACCAGACATT.

The CDR3 loop is CASSIGQFDEQYF. The part of the CDR3 DNA that was read is TGTGCCAGCAGCATAGGACAGTTCGACGAG. The rearrangement uses TRBV7-8 and TRBJ2-7; D is perhaps TRBD1 (6 bases). With the read ending 3 residues before the CDR3 end, the germline J gene is used to fill in that end. Looked up from germline, CDR1 is SGHVS and CDR2 is FQNEAQ. The V end was cut by 5 bases, the J end by 5 bases, with 13 bases between. The CDR3 totals 13 residues. Together with reference TRBV7-8 and TRBJ2-7, the CDR3 gives the full variable domain: GAGVSQSPRYKVAKRGQDVALRCDPISGHVSLFWYQQALGQGPEFLTYFQNEAQLDKSGLPSDRFFAERPEGSVSTLKIQRTQQEDSAVYLCASSIGQFDEQYFGPGTRLTVT.

As concerns this clone: The DNA ends 3 residues before the CDR3 does, and the rest of the CDR3 is filled in from the germline J gene. The V and J genes are TRBV30 and TRBJ2-3, with TRBD1 as a possible D gene (6 bases). This CDR3 region has 14 residues. The ends were cut back, 4 bases at V and 1 base at J, with 12 bases in the middle. Germline V gene data show CDR1 as GTSNPN and CDR2 as SVGIG (reference sequence). CDR3 region: CAWNTGIGTDTQYF. The sequenced part of the CDR3 DNA is TGTGCCTGGAACACAGGGATAGGCACAGATACG.